This record looks at one TCR beta chain sequence and its context. With listed TCR primers and previously described methods, bulk TCR libraries were prepared. TCRdb used MiXCR to reprocess the PCR reads, holding one entry per CDR3 protein. The repertoire holds under 600,000 distinct CDR3 sequences, about 21% seen once, with roughly 0.81% in the top ten. This sample is part of a study of molecular identifiers for immune sequencing clone quantification. Study in general: Four of five splits of RNA from approximately 20,000 or 98,000 naive CD8 cells were sequenced in replicates.

Naive CD8 T cells, phenotype CD8+CD4-CCR7+CD45RA+, were sorted. The CDR3 consists of 16 residues. Trimming cost V 0 bases and J 2 bases, with 10 bases left between them. Per the germline V gene, CDR1 is SGHAT and CDR2 is FQNNGV. This receptor was obtained from a human donor in good health. Some libraries in this study had Jurkat cell RNA spiked in. The V call is TRBV11-2, the J call TRBJ1-4; D might be TRBD1 (5 bases). The sample comprised naive CD8+ T cells from blood, with Jurkat cell RNA spiked in. The sample's subset: FACS-sorted CD8+CD4-CCR7+CD45RA+ naive T cells. The CDR3 region is CASSLEGGGTNEKLFF. CDR3 nucleotide sequence: TGTGCCAGCAGCTTAGAGGGGGGAGGCACTAATGAAAAACTGTTTTTT. Full variable domain (remainder filled in from reference TRBV11-2 and TRBJ1-4): EAGVAQSPRYKIIEKRQSVAFWCNPISGHATLYWYQQILGQGPKLLIQFQNNGVVDDSQLPKDRFSAERLKGVDSTLKIQPAKLEDSAVYLCASSLEGGGTNEKLFFGSGTQLSVL.